A single sample gave rise to the 8 T cell receptor beta chains below, sequenced in a study of identical twins. A single record per CDR3 protein comes from TCRdb applying MiXCR to the 5' RACE reads. The sample shows around 280,000 distinct CDR3 sequences, about 8.9% of them seen only once. The data were also submitted as part of a second study, on yellow fever vaccine responses in identical twins.

The sequenced sample consisted of memory (CD45RO+) T cells sorted from blood. All receptors derive from a woman in her late teens or twenties in good health.

Ten or more counts support this clonotype. The J gene is TRBJ1-6, the V gene TRBV6-1, with D unresolved. The V gene lost 2 bases and the J gene lost 7 bases, with 9 bases spanning the gap. Germline CDR1 and CDR2: MNHNS and SASEGT. CDR3 length: 14 residues. CDR3 in amino acids: CASSERAENSPLHF. The CDR3 DNA follows: TGTGCCAGCAGTGAAAGGGCGGAAAATTCACCCCTCCACTTT.

This chain links TRBV5-1 with TRBJ2-3; D gene unclear. CDR1 is SGHRS and CDR2 is YFSETQ in the germline V gene. V was clipped by 1 base and J by 4 bases, with 7 bases between them. The CDR3 sequence is 13 residues long. In DNA, the CDR3 is TGCGCCAGCAGCTTGATTCGTCCAGATACGCAGTATTTT. Translating gives CASSLIRPDTQYF.

The rearrangement joins TRBV20-1 to TRBJ2-2; 13 bases align to TRBD2. The junction had 8 bases not matched to a gene; V was cut back by 3 bases and J by 7 bases. This CDR3 spans 16 amino acids. Germline V gene sequence: CDR1 DFQATT, CDR2 SNEGSKA (reference sequence). The CDR3: CSASPTSGGMGGELFF. CDR3 nucleotide sequence: TGCAGTGCTAGCCCGACTAGCGGGGGGATGGGCGGGGAGCTGTTTTTT.

The table lists this clonotype with many counts. The chain uses TRBV25-1 and TRBJ2-2, with a tentative D call TRBD2 (7 bases). Germline V gives CDR1 MGHDK, CDR2 SYGVNS. Trimming pared 5 bases from V and 7 bases from J, leaving 20 bases between. The CDR3 has 16 residues. The chain's CDR3 is CASSKVGGPGDGELFF. The CDR3 DNA reads as TGTGCCAGCAGTAAAGTGGGAGGGCCAGGGGACGGGGAGCTGTTTTTT.

V is TRBV21-1 and J is TRBJ2-3. TRBV21-1 constitutes a pseudogene. CDR3 size: 12 residues. The CDR3 here is CASRGECDTQYF. The DNA for the CDR3 is TGTGCCAGCAGAGGAGAGTGTGATACGCAGTATTTT.

This clonotype was counted at least ten times. V and J are TRBV11-3 and TRBJ2-1; D remains ambiguous. CDR3 size: 14 residues. Germline loops: CDR1 SGHNT, CDR2 YENEEA. V was cut by 5 bases and J by 4 bases, with 12 bases left in between. CDR3 DNA: TGTGCCAGCAGCCGACGGACGGATTACAATGAGCAGTTCTTC. It yields the protein CASSRRTDYNEQFF.

This clonotype showed up many times. This chain links TRBV11-2 with TRBJ2-1; 7 positions match TRBD2. The germline CDR1 and CDR2 sequences are SGHAT and FQNNGV. The V segment lost 3 bases and the J segment 2 bases; nucleotides outside the gene matches: 7. This CDR3 is built from 16 residues. The CDR3 loop reads CASSFSVGGAYNEQFF. The DNA for the CDR3 is TGTGCCAGCAGCTTTAGTGTGGGGGGGGCCTACAATGAGCAGTTCTTC.

A few counts support this clonotype. The chain carries TRBV6-1 and TRBJ1-2; 8 bases match TRBD1. The junction had 10 bases not matched to a gene; V was cut back by 5 bases and J by 5 bases. CDR3 size: 15 residues. Germline-derived CDR1 and CDR2 are MNHNS and SASEGT. The CDR3 sequence: CASSPAAGGVYGYTF. The DNA of the CDR3 is TGTGCCAGCAGTCCCGCCGCAGGGGGCGTTTATGGCTACACCTTC.